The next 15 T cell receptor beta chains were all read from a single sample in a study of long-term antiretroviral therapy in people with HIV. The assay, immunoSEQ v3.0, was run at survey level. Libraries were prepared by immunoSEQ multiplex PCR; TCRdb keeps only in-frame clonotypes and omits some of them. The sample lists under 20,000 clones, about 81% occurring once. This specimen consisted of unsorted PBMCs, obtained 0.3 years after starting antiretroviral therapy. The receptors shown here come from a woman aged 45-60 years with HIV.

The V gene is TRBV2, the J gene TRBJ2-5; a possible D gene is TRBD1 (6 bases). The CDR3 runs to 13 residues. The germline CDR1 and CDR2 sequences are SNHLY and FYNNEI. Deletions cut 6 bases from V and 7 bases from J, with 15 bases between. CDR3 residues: CASRQGQPGTQYF. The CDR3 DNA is TGTGCCAGCAGGCAAGGACAGCCAGGGACCCAGTACTTC. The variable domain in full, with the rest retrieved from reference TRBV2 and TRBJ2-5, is EPEVTQTPSHQVTQMGQEVILRCVPISNHLYFYWYRQILGQKVEFLVSFYNNEISEKSEIFDDQFSVERPDGSNFTLKIRSTKLEDSAMYFCASRQGQPGTQYFGPGTRLLVL.

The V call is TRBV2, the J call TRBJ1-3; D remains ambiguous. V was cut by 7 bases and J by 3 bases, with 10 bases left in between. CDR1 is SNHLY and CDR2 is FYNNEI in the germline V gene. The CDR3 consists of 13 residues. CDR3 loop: CASNGNIGNTIYF. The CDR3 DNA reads TGTGCCAGCAATGGGAACATTGGAAACACCATATATTTT.

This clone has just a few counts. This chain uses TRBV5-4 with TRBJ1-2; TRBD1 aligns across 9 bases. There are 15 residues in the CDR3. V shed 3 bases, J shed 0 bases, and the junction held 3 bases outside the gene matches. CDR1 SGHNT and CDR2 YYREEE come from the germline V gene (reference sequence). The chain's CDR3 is CASSSRQGANYGYTF. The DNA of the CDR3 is TGTGCCAGCAGCTCCCGACAGGGGGCTAACTATGGCTACACCTTC.

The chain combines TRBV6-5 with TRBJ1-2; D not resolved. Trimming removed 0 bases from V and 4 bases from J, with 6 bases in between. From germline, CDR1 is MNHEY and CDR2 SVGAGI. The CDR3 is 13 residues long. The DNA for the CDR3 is TGTGCCAGCAGTTACTCTCCCGTCTATGGCTACACCTTC. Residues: CASSYSPVYGYTF.

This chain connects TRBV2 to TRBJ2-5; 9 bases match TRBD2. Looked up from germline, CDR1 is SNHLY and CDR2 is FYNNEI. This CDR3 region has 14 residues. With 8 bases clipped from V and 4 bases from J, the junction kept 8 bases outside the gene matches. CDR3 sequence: CASAGGPVVETQYF. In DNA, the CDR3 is TGTGCCAGCGCGGGGGGGCCGGTTGTAGAGACCCAGTACTTC.

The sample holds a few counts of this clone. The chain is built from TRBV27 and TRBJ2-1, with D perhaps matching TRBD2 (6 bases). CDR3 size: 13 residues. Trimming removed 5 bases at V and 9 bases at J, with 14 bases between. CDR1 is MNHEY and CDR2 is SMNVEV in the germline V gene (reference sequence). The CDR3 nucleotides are TGTGCCAGCAGTCCTTCTCTAGCGAGTGAGCAGTTCTTC. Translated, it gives CASSPSLASEQFF.

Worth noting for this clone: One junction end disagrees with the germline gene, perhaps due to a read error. CDR3 in DNA: TGTGCCAGCAGAGAAGGTAACACTGAAGCTTTCTTT. This sequence encodes CASREGNTEAFF. The chain uses TRBV2 and TRBJ1-1; D unclear. Germline V gene lookup returns CDR1 SNHLY and CDR2 FYNNEI. CDR3 size: 12 residues. Filled out from reference TRBV2 and TRBJ1-1, the complete variable domain reads EPEVTQTPSHQVTQMGQEVILRCVPISNHLYFYWYRQILGQKVEFLVSFYNNEISEKSEIFDDQFSVERPDGSNFTLKIRSTKLEDSAMYFCASREGNTEAFFGQGTRLTVV.

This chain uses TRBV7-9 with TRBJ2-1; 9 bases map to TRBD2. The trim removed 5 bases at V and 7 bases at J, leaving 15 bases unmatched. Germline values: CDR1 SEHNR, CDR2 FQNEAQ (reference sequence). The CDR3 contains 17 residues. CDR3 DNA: TGTGCCAGCAGCCCCGGACCGGGACTAGCAGGGGAGAATGAGCAGTTCTTC. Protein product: CASSPGPGLAGENEQFF.

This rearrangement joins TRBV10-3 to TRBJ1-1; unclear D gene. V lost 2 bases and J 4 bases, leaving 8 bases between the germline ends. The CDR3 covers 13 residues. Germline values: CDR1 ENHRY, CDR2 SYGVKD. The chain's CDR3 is CAISEMTSTEAFF. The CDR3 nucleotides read TGTGCCATCAGTGAGATGACTAGCACTGAAGCTTTCTTT.

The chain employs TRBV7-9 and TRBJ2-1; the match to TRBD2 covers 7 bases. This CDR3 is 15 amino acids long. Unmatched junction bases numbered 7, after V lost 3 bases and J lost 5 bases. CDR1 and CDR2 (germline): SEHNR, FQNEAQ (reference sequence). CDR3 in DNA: TGTGCCAGCAGCTTTTGGTGGGGGGGAAACAATGAGCAGTTCTTC. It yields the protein CASSFWWGGNNEQFF.

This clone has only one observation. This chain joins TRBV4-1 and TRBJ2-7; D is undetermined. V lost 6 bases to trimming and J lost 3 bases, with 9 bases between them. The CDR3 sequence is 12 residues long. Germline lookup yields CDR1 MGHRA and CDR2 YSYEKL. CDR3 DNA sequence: TGCGCCAGCAGTCCTGTTCTCTACGAGCAGTACGTC. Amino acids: CASSPVLYEQYV.

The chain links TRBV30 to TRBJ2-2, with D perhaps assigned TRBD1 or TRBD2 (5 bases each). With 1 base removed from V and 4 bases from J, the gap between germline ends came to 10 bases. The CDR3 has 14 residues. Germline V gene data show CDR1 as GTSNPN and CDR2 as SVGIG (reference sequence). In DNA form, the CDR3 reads TGTGCCTGGAGTGCGAGTGGGGGCACCGGGGAGCTGTTTTTT. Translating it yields CAWSASGGTGELFF.

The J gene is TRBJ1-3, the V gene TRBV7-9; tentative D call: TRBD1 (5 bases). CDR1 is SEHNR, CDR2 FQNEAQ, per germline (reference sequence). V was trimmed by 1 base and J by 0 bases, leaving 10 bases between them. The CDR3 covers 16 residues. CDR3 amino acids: CASSLVQAFSGNTIYF. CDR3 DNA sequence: TGTGCCAGCAGCTTAGTACAGGCGTTCTCTGGAAACACCATATATTTT.

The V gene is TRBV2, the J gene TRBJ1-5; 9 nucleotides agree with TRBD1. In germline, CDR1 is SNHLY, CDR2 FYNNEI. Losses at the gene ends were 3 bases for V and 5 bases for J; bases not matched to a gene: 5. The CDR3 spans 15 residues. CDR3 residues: CASSDFRDRDQPQHF. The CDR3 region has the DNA TGTGCCAGCAGTGACTTCCGGGACAGGGATCAGCCCCAGCATTTT.

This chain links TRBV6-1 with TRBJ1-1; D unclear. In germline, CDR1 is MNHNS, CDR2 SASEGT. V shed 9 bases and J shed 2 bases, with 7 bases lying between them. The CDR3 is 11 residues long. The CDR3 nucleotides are TGTGCCAGTGCCAGAAACACTGAAGCTTTCTTT. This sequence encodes CASARNTEAFF.